This T cell receptor (beta chain) was found in a study of identical twins. TCRdb passed the 5' RACE reads through MiXCR, listing each CDR3 protein once. The sample lists 500,000 to 600,000 distinct CDR3 sequences, roughly 21% occurring once. This same sample was also part of a study on T cells expressing NK-cell markers. As that study records: Just one sequenced donor of eight was HCMV-seronegative, while seven were seropositive. T cells sorted in several experiments were restricted to alpha-beta TCR T cells by an anti-gamma-delta TCR antibody. NKG2C+ dominant clonotypes from roughly 6 donors made up about 1.0-8% of CD8+ T cells.

Sequencing was carried out using CD4+ T cells sorted from blood. The clonotype comes from a woman aged 18-30 years in good health.

CDR3: CASSENGDDTEAFF. The CDR3 coding sequence is TGTGCCAGCAGCGAAAATGGGGATGACACTGAAGCTTTCTTT. The rearrangement uses TRBV3-1 and TRBJ1-1; D uncertain. The germline gives CDR1 LGHDT, CDR2 YNNKEL (reference sequence). CDR3 size: 14 residues. Trimming stripped 5 bases from V and 3 bases from J, with 13 bases between.